This TCR beta chain was sequenced for a study of spatial heterogeneity in lung cancer. Overall study context: Median follow-up for sequenced PBMC samples was about two years after resection, when such samples existed.

A single record per CDR3 protein comes from TCRdb applying MiXCR to the 5' RACE reads. The data hold 20,000 to 25,000 distinct CDR3 sequences, with 8% to 10% observed a single time. Time point of the sample: blood at routine non-recurrence follow-up after resection. Germline values: CDR1 MDHEN, CDR2 SYDVKM. This CDR3 contains 15 residues. After removal of 5 bases from V and 5 bases from J, the junction contained 9 bases not matched to a gene. This specimen was PBMCs, taken at follow-up. The sequence was obtained from a male donor with early-stage non-small cell lung cancer. The chain combines TRBV28 with TRBJ1-5; 7 bases line up with TRBD1. CDR3 sequence reads: CASSPGGGGHQPQHF. In DNA form, the CDR3 reads TGTGCCAGCAGTCCGGGGGGAGGGGGCCATCAGCCCCAGCATTTT.